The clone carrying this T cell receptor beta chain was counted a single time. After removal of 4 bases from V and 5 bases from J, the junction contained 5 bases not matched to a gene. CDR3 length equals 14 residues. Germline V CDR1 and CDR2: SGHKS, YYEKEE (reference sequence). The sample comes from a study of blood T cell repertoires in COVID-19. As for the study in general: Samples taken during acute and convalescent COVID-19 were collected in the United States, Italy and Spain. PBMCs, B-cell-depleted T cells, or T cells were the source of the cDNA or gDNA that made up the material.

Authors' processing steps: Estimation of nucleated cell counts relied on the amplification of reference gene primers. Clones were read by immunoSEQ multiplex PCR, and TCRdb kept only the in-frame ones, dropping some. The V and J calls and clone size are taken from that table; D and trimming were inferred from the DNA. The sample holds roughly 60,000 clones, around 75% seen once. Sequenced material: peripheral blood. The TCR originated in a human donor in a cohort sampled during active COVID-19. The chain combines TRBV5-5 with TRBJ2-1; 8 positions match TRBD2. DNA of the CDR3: TGTGCCAGCAGCGCGGCGGGAGGTAACAATGAGCAGTTCTTC. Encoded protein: CASSAAGGNNEQFF. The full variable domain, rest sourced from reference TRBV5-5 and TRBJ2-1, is DAGVTQSPTHLIKTRGQQVTLRCSPISGHKSVSWYQQVLGQGPQFIFQYYEKEERGRGNFPDRFSARQFPNYSSELNVNALLLGDSALYLCASSAAGGNNEQFFGPGTRLTVL.